The rows below give T cell receptor beta chains drawn from one sample of a study of T cells in Graves' hyperthyroidism and ophthalmopathy. TCRdb re-analysed the multiplex PCR reads in MiXCR, keeping a single row per CDR3 protein. The sample shows hundreds of thousands of distinct CDR3 sequences, over 20% of them seen only once. The material sequenced was blood. Source of these receptors: a woman aged 35 to 49 with Graves' ophthalmopathy. Both conserved end residues are trimmed from each CDR3.

TRBJ2-3	TRBV28	ASSQTSGSGTDTQY
TRBJ1-1	TRBV7-9	ASNPQGVDAF
TRBJ1-2	TRBV7-4	ASSTSTSHRGSDGYT
TRBJ2-7	TRBV6-1	ASTVGTGAYEQY
TRBJ2-4	TRBV15	ATSRDLPSGRYDKNIQY
TRBJ2-7	TRBV27	ASRSRENEQY
TRBJ2-7	TRBV12-3/TRBV12-4	ASSFETSGTLYEQY
TRBJ2-7	TRBV20-1	SARLAGDREQY
TRBJ2-7	TRBV14	ASSQLAGVSGQY
TRBJ2-2	TRBV30	AWSPPGVNTGELF
TRBJ2-7	TRBV28	ASSLKDRGPYEQY
TRBJ1-1	TRBV3-1	ASSVMGGLAF
TRBJ2-5	TRBV19	ASSPRRLGETQY